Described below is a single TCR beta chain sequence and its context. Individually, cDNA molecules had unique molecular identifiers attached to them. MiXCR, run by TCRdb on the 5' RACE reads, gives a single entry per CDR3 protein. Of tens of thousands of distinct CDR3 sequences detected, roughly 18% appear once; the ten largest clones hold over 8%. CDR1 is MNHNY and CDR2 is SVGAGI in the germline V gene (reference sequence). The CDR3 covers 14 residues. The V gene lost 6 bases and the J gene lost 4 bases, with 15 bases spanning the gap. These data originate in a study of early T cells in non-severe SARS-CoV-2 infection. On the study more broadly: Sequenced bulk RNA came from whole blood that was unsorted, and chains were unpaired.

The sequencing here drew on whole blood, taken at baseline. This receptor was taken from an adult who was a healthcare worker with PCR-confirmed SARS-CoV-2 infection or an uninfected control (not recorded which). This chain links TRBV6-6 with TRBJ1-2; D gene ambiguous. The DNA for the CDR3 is TGTGCCAGCAGAGAGCACAGCACCAGCTATGGCTACACCTTC. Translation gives CASREHSTSYGYTF.